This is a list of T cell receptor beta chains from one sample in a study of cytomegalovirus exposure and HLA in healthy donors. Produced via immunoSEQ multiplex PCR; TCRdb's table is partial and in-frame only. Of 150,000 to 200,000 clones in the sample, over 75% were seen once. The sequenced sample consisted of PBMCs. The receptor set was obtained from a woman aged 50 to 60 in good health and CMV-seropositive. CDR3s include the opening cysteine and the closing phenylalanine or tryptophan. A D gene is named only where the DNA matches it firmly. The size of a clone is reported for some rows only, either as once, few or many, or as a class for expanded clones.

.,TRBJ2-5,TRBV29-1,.,CSVGLGGTQETQYF,TGCAGCGTTGGACTCGGTGGAACTCAAGAGACCCAGTACTTC
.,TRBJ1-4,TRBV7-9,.,CASSRDTGYEKLFF,TGTGCCAGCAGCCGGGACACCGGTTATGAAAAACTGTTTTTT
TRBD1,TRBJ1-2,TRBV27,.,CASSRGTVYGYTF,TGTGCCAGCAGTCGGGGGACAGTTTATGGCTACACCTTC
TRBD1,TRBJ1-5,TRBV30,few,CAWSAGQGHQPQHF,TGTGCCTGGAGTGCGGGACAGGGTCATCAGCCCCAGCATTTT
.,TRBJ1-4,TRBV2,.,CASSEQRATNEKLFF,TGTGCCAGCAGTGAACAGCGGGCAACTAATGAAAAACTGTTTTTT
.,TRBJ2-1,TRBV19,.,CASRTSDFSNNEQFF,TGTGCCAGTAGGACGAGCGACTTCAGCAACAATGAGCAGTTCTTC
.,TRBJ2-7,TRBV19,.,CASSISYGQPYEQYF,TGTGCCAGTAGTATATCCTACGGACAACCCTACGAGCAGTACTTC
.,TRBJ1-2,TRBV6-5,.,CASSHRVNDYGYTF,TGTGCCAGCAGTCACAGGGTGAATGACTATGGCTACACCTTC
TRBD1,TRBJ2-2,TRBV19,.,CASSAGQGAGTGELFF,TGTGCCAGTAGTGCGGGACAGGGGGCAGGGACCGGGGAGCTGTTTTTT
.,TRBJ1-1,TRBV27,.,CASSLQGRSTEAFF,TGTGCCAGCAGTTTACAGGGAAGGTCCACTGAAGCTTTCTTT
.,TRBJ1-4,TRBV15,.,CATSRGREVANEKLFF,TGTGCCACCTCCAGAGGGAGGGAGGTGGCTAATGAAAAACTGTTTTTT
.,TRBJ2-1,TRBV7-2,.,CASSLVYEQFF,TGTGCCAGCAGCTTAGTATATGAGCAGTTCTTC
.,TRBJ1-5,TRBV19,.,CASSIRVNQPQHF,TGTGCCAGTAGTATTCGGGTCAATCAGCCCCAGCATTTT
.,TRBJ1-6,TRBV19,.,CASSTRRQEDSPLHF,TGTGCCAGTAGTACCCGCCGACAGGAGGATTCACCCCTCCACTTT
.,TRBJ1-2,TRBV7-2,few,CASSLGHNNYGYTF,TGTGCCAGCAGCCTGGGACACAACAACTATGGCTACACCTTC
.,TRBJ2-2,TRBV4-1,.,CASGLGGAFTGELFF,TGCGCCAGCGGGTTAGGGGGGGCATTTACCGGGGAGCTGTTTTTT
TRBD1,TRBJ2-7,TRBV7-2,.,CASSLRQGGSEGSLYEQYF,TGTGCCAGCAGCTTAAGACAGGGGGGATCCGAGGGGTCTCTCTACGAGCAGTACTTC
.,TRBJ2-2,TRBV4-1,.,CASSQEMASEWRELFF,TGCGCCAGCAGCCAAGAAATGGCTAGCGAATGGAGGGAGCTGTTTTTT
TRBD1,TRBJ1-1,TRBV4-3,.,CASSQDTGAGTEAFF,TGCGCCAGCAGCCAAGATACAGGGGCAGGCACTGAAGCTTTCTTT
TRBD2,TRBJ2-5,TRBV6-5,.,CASSYSGGGAWETQYF,TGTGCCAGCAGTTACTCGGGCGGGGGGGCGTGGGAGACCCAGTACTTC
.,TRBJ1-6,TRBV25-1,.,CASSEQGNNSPLHF,TGTGCCAGCAGTGAACAGGGGAATAATTCACCCCTCCACTTT
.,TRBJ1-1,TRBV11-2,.,CASSLAGVYTEAFF,TGTGCCAGCAGCTTGGCAGGGGTTTACACTGAAGCTTTCTTT
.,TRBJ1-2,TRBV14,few,CASSHDTNYGYTF,TGTGCCAGCAGCCATGACACTAACTATGGCTACACCTTC
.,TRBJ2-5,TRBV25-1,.,CASSEFMETQYF,TGTGCCAGCAGTGAATTTATGGAGACCCAGTACTTC
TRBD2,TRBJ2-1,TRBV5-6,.,CASSFFAGESYNEQFF,TGTGCCAGCAGCTTTTTTGCGGGAGAATCCTACAATGAGCAGTTCTTC
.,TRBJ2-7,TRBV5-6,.,CASSPQITSYEQYF,TGTGCCAGCAGCCCACAGATTACCTCCTACGAGCAGTACTTC
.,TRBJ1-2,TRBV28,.,CASSQQGLTGYGYTF,TGTGCCAGCAGTCAACAGGGTTTAACGGGCTATGGCTACACCTTC
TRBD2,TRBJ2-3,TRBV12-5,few,CASGSRTSPDTQYF,TGTGCTAGTGGTTCTAGGACTAGCCCAGATACGCAGTATTTT
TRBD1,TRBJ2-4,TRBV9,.,CASSVGQGTAKNIQYF,TGTGCCAGCAGCGTAGGACAGGGAACAGCCAAAAACATTCAGTACTTC
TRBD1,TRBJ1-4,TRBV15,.,CATSRGRQGAPKLFF,TGTGCCACCAGCAGAGGGAGACAGGGGGCCCCAAAACTGTTTTTT
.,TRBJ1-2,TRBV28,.,CASTPGHLMGGYTF,TGTGCCAGCACCCCGGGACACCTCATGGGTGGCTACACCTTC
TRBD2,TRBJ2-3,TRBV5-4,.,CASSLGPGRGGGDTQYF,TGTGCCAGCAGCTTGGGTCCGGGGCGGGGGGGCGGAGATACGCAGTATTTT
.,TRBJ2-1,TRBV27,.,CASSLSAWEQGVYNEQFF,TGTGCCAGCAGTTTGTCCGCTTGGGAACAGGGTGTTTACAATGAGCAGTTCTTC
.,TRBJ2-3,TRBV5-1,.,CASSSNTRSRPDTQYF,TGCGCCAGCAGCTCCAATACCCGGTCTAGGCCTGATACGCAGTATTTT
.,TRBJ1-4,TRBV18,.,CASSPTTDSTNEKLFF,TGTGCCAGCTCACCCACGACGGACTCAACTAATGAAAAACTGTTTTTT
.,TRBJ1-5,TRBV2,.,CASSSEGGNNQPQHF,TGTGCCAGCAGCTCCGAGGGAGGGAACAATCAGCCCCAGCATTTT
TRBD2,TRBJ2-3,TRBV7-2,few,CASSLAAGGLYF,TGTGCCAGCAGCTTAGCGGCGGGAGGGCTCTATTTT
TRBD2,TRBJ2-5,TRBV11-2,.,CASSLGTSGGAVETQYF,TGTGCCAGCAGCTTAGGGACTAGCGGGGGGGCTGTGGAGACCCAGTACTTC
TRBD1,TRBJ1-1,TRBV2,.,CASSGGRRGLEAFF,TGTGCCAGCAGTGGCGGTAGGAGGGGGCTTGAAGCTTTCTTT
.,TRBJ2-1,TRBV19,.,CASSPLRGKTSNEQFF,TGTGCCAGTAGTCCTCTCCGGGGCAAGACTAGCAATGAGCAGTTCTTC
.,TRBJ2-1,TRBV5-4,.,CASSPEPSPSSYNEQFF,TGTGCCAGCAGCCCGGAACCGTCCCCTAGCTCCTACAATGAGCAGTTCTTC
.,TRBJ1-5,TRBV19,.,CASSIDPTNNQPQHF,TGTGCCAGTAGTATAGACCCGACAAATAATCAGCCCCAGCATTTT
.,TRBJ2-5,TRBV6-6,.,CASSYPGTQETQYF,TGTGCCAGCAGTTACCCGGGAACCCAAGAGACCCAGTACTTC
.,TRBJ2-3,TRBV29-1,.,CSVALSTDTQYF,TGCAGCGTTGCCCTAAGTACAGATACGCAGTATTTT
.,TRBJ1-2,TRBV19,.,CASSSSNYGYTF,TGTGCCAGTAGCAGTTCAAACTATGGCTACACCTTC
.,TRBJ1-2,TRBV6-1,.,CASTDAYSYTF,TGTGCCAGCACTGACGCCTATAGCTACACCTTC
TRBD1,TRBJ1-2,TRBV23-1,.,CASSHRDSYYGYTF,TGCGCCAGCAGTCATCGGGACAGCTATTATGGCTACACCTTC
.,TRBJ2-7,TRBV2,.,CASSEYSEQYF,TGTGCCAGCAGTGAATACTCGGAGCAGTACTTC
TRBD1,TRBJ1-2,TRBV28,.,CASRGLGQFYGYTF,TGTGCCAGCAGGGGATTGGGACAGTTCTATGGCTACACCTTC
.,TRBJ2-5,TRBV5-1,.,CASSLGRRGEETQYF,TGCGCCAGCAGCTTGGGAAGGAGGGGAGAGGAGACCCAGTACTTC
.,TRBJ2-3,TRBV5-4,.,CASSFETDTQYF,TGTGCCAGCAGCTTCGAGACAGATACGCAGTATTTT
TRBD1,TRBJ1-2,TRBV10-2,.,CASSEAGARGDYGYTF,TGCGCCAGCAGTGAGGCGGGCGCCAGGGGGGACTATGGCTACACCTTC
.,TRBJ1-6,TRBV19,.,CAGRQSLNSPLHF,TGTGCCGGAAGACAGTCCCTCAATTCACCCCTCCACTTT
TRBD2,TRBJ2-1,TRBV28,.,CASRAIAGGLFNEQFF,TGTGCCAGCAGGGCGATAGCGGGGGGGCTTTTCAATGAGCAGTTCTTC
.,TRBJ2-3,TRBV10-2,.,CASSDVGDALSTDTQYF,TGCGCCAGCAGTGACGTTGGAGATGCGTTAAGCACAGATACGCAGTATTTT
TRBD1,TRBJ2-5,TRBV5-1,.,CASSLQGAGETQYF,TGCGCCAGCAGCTTGCAGGGGGCGGGGGAGACCCAGTACTTC
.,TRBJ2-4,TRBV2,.,CASSDQGWAKNIQYF,TGTGCCAGCAGCGATCAGGGGTGGGCCAAAAACATTCAGTACTTC